This passage covers 11 T cell receptor beta chains from one sample sequenced in a study of T-cell memory formation after mild COVID-19. TCRdb independently ran MiXCR on the 5' RACE reads; one entry per CDR3 protein. This table has roughly 450,000 distinct CDR3 sequences, 15% to 20% appearing once. Sequencing was done on a sample of PBMCs or a T cell subset sorted from them (not recorded which). The receptors originated from an adult woman who had mild COVID-19 (a few samples of this study predate the infection). Cell type and time point are not known.

The chain carries TRBV2 and TRBJ2-5; D uncertain. Germline V gives CDR1 SNHLY, CDR2 FYNNEI. The CDR3 spans 14 residues. Between the trimmed V and J ends, which lost 10 bases and 5 bases, there was a span of 20 bases. CDR3 residues: CATQRLTPEETQYF. CDR3 sequence (DNA): TGTGCCACCCAGAGGTTAACCCCGGAGGAGACCCAGTACTTC.

V is TRBV2 and J is TRBJ1-1, with D unresolved. Germline V gives CDR1 SNHLY, CDR2 FYNNEI. Trimming removed 2 bases at V and 3 bases at J, with 7 bases between. The CDR3 is 13 amino acids. Here the CDR3 reads CASSEWEYTEAFF. The CDR3 DNA reads as TGTGCCAGCAGTGAATGGGAGTACACTGAAGCTTTCTTT.

This clonotype was found a few times. The rearrangement links TRBV20-1 to TRBJ2-1, with 10 bases matching TRBD2. Unmatched junction bases numbered 9, after V lost 5 bases and J lost 5 bases. This CDR3 is 15 amino acids long. The germline CDR1 and CDR2 sequences are DFQATT and SNEGSKA (reference sequence). CDR3 in amino acids: CSAGMLAGVDNEQFF. The CDR3, as DNA: TGCAGTGCTGGAATGCTAGCGGGAGTGGACAATGAGCAGTTCTTC.

In its sample, this clonotype was seen many times. The gene calls are TRBV5-1 and TRBJ2-3; 12 nucleotides agree with TRBD2. The CDR3 consists of 15 residues. CDR1 SGHRS and CDR2 YFSETQ come from the germline V gene. J gave up 3 bases and V 4 bases, and 3 bases lay outside the gene matches. The CDR3 loop is CASSLAGGPTDTQYF. The CDR3 DNA is TGCGCCAGCAGCCTAGCGGGGGGGCCTACAGATACGCAGTATTTT.

A few counts support this clonotype. This rearrangement joins TRBV7-9 to TRBJ1-5; no definite D call. Trimming removed 2 bases from V and 5 bases from J, with 7 bases in between. The germline CDR1 and CDR2 sequences are SEHNR and FQNEAQ (reference sequence). The CDR3 consists of 13 residues. CDR3 in DNA: TGTGCCAGCAGCTTAAAGACGGATCAGCCCCAGCATTTT. The encoded protein is CASSLKTDQPQHF.

In its sample, this clonotype was seen once. The rearrangement links TRBV9 to TRBJ2-7, with 7 bases identical to TRBD2. CDR3 length: 14 residues. Germline-derived CDR1 and CDR2 are SGDLS and YYNGEE. V lost 2 bases and J lost 2; bases outside the gene matches: 4. This CDR3 is CASSVTSGTYEQYF. The CDR3 DNA reads TGTGCCAGCAGCGTTACGAGCGGGACCTACGAGCAGTACTTC. Supplemented by reference TRBV9 and TRBJ2-7, the full variable domain reads DSGVTQTPKHLITATGQRVTLRCSPRSGDLSVYWYQQSLDQGLQFLIQYYNGEERAKGNILERFSAQQFPDLHSELNLSSLELGDSALYFCASSVTSGTYEQYFGPGTRLTVT.

The genes are TRBV19 and TRBJ2-2; D call uncertain. V was pared by 3 bases and J by 3 bases, with 8 bases between. The germline CDR1 and CDR2 sequences are LNHDA and SQIVND (reference sequence). The CDR3 has 14 residues. The CDR3 DNA reads as TGTGCCAGTAGTATGGTCCAGTACACCGGGGAGCTGTTTTTT. This encodes CASSMVQYTGELFF.

This clonotype has a count of ten or more. The CDR3 DNA is TGTGCCAGCAGCCCCCGTATAGCGGGAGACAGGGACGAGCAGTACTTC. Its protein is CASSPRIAGDRDEQYF. The V and J genes are TRBV13 and TRBJ2-7; 9 bases map to TRBD2. The V segment lost 5 bases and the J segment 5 bases; nucleotides outside the gene matches: 13. The germline CDR1 and CDR2 sequences are PRHDT and FYEKMQ (reference sequence). The CDR3 spans 16 residues.

The chain joins TRBV2 to TRBJ2-3, with 9 bases fitting TRBD2. The germline V gene has CDR1 SNHLY and CDR2 FYNNEI. Unmatched junction bases numbered 10, after V lost 7 bases and J lost 2 bases. The CDR3 sequence is 16 residues long. The CDR3 DNA reads TGTGCCAGCATTACCATAGCGGGGGCCTTCACAGATACGCAGTATTTT. It encodes CASITIAGAFTDTQYF. The complete variable domain, with remaining parts taken from reference TRBV2 and TRBJ2-3, reads EPEVTQTPSHQVTQMGQEVILRCVPISNHLYFYWYRQILGQKVEFLVSFYNNEISEKSEIFDDQFSVERPDGSNFTLKIRSTKLEDSAMYFCASITIAGAFTDTQYFGPGTRLTVL.

This sequence joins TRBV9 and TRBJ1-5; perhaps TRBD1 as D (6 bases). This CDR3 has 14 amino acids. CDR1 is SGDLS, CDR2 YYNGEE, per germline. V lost 4 bases to trimming and J lost 5 bases, with 13 bases between them. The CDR3 loop reads CASSPGTIDQPQHF. CDR3 sequence (DNA): TGTGCCAGCAGCCCCGGGACAATCGATCAGCCCCAGCATTTT.

The V and J genes are TRBV4-1 and TRBJ1-1; the match to TRBD1 covers 9 bases. CDR3 length: 18 residues. With V trimmed by 0 bases and J by 3 bases, 11 bases remained unmatched. From germline, CDR1 is MGHRA and CDR2 YSYEKL. CDR3 loop: CASSQEGTGSMVDTEAFF. Written as DNA, the CDR3 is TGCGCCAGCAGCCAAGAAGGGACAGGGAGTATGGTGGACACTGAAGCTTTCTTT.